This entry concerns a single T cell receptor (beta chain). Antigen: not known. This sample was taken from a study of cytomegalovirus exposure and HLA in healthy donors. The study's findings and limits: Using the classifier, cytomegalovirus status was reportedly diagnosed with high specificity and sensitivity. A few CMV-associated chains proved CMV antigen-specific in vitro. Most TCR sequences were uncommon, yet certain public TCRs appeared in many donors.

Using immunoSEQ multiplex PCR, the repertoire was profiled, and TCRdb retains in-frame clones only, with some absent. The sample includes about 160,000 clones, about 96% of them seen just once. The sample consisted of PBMCs. The TCR was taken from a young woman in good health and CMV-seronegative.

The DNA for the CDR3 is TGTGCCAGCAGCTTAGGGCAATTCGGGACAGGGTCCGGGGAGCTGTTTTTT. This codes for CASSLGQFGTGSGELFF. V gene TRBV7-2 combines with J gene TRBJ2-2; 9 bases fit TRBD1. After removal of 1 base from V and 6 bases from J, the junction contained 9 bases not matched to a gene. This CDR3 has 17 residues. Germline V CDR1 and CDR2: SGHTA, FQGNSA.